Listed below are T cell receptor beta chains from one sample, sequenced in a study of T cell responses to AZD1222 COVID-19 vaccine. Assay: immunoSEQ multiplex PCR; the TCRdb copy retains only in-frame clones and omits some. The profile shows some 180,000 clones, about 83% of them singletons. Sample: peripheral blood, taken 28 days after the second AZD1222 dose. The receptors derive from an adult who received the AZD1222 COVID-19 vaccine. The CDR3 runs from the conserved cysteine through the conserved F or W. Fields, in order: V gene, J gene, CDR3 protein.

TRBV3-1/TRBV3-2	TRBJ2-7	CASSQGRGEQYF
TRBV11-2	TRBJ1-4	CASSAGVTTPGEKLFF
TRBV6-2/TRBV6-3	TRBJ2-7	CASSYSPSTYEQYF
TRBV5-1	TRBJ2-3	CASSLGFPDTQYF
TRBV6-1	TRBJ2-3	CASSEGGGGVDTQYF
TRBV6-6	TRBJ1-2	CAIKNQGNYGYTF
TRBV5-4	TRBJ2-5	CASSWRDRGQETQYF
TRBV29-1	TRBJ1-1	CSADLPTEAFF
TRBV7-9	TRBJ2-1	CASSTPRATNNEQFF
TRBV5-1	TRBJ2-7	CASSLAYEQYF
TRBV19	TRBJ1-3	CASSPQGASGNTIYF
TRBV7-2	TRBJ1-6	CASSPIRDNDNSPLHF
TRBV5-1	TRBJ2-2	CASSPFQLGTLNTGELFF
TRBV12-5	TRBJ2-2	CASGTGVGSGTGELFF
TRBV2	TRBJ2-3	CASTLDRVSTDTQYF
TRBV24-1	TRBJ1-1	CATRGENTEAFF
TRBV10-1	TRBJ2-7	CASSRDRSGEQYF
TRBV5-1	TRBJ2-2	CASSQMGPRANTGELFF
TRBV7-8	TRBJ2-2	CASSRGGTGELFF
TRBV30	TRBJ1-1	CAWSHNVVGTEAFF
TRBV19	TRBJ1-4	CASSMGRFNEKLFF
TRBV5-1	TRBJ1-5	CASSRTGDSNQPQHF
TRBV2	TRBJ1-3	CASSADRGSGNTIYF
TRBV5-5	TRBJ1-1	CASSLRSGTEAFF
TRBV27	TRBJ1-2	CASSDLAAPPPLGYGYTF
TRBV6-5	TRBJ1-2	CASKSVYGYTF
TRBV2	TRBJ1-2	CASSDRGTPDYGYTF
TRBV11-3	TRBJ1-1	CASSLDGTGGTEAFF
TRBV4-2	TRBJ2-5	CASSPGLAGAWEETQYF
TRBV5-1	TRBJ1-1	CASSLWQGTEAFF
TRBV29-1	TRBJ1-2	CSVGTAPNYGYTF
TRBV7-2	TRBJ1-2	CASSSRTTNEGDF
TRBV11-2	TRBJ1-1	CASSLVRVGDEAFF
TRBV20-1	TRBJ1-2	CSARASYGYTF
TRBV6-1	TRBJ1-1	CASSEVQGYTEAFF
TRBV6-1	TRBJ1-2	CASSEAKGGVGGYTF
TRBV5-5	TRBJ1-1	CASSPRTLFPTEAFF
TRBV19	TRBJ1-5	CASTRTATLLYSNQPQHF
TRBV9	TRBJ1-4	CASSAEPANEKLFF
TRBV7-2	TRBJ1-4	CASSSTGTPSEKLFF
TRBV5-5	TRBJ1-1	CASSLGSINTEAFF
TRBV12-3/TRBV12-4	TRBJ2-3	CASSLVTDTQYF
TRBV6-5	TRBJ2-3	CASRRLDSTDTQYF
TRBV3-1/TRBV3-2	TRBJ2-3	CASSHRRGFTDTQYF
TRBV4-1	TRBJ2-7	CASSQGAAGGDISYEQYF
TRBV10-3	TRBJ1-1	CAISIREGTEAFF
TRBV7-9	TRBJ2-7	CASSQLAGEYEQYF
TRBV27	TRBJ2-1	CASRVAGGPHNEQFF
TRBV5-1	TRBJ2-7	CASSLHGGLAGFSYEQYF
TRBV4-2	TRBJ2-3	CASSQQELTDTQYF
TRBV20-1	TRBJ1-1	CSASLLNTEAFF
TRBV10-3	TRBJ2-1	CAISAGGGNYNEQFF
TRBV7-2	TRBJ1-6	CASSLLPRGGHNSPLHF
TRBV7-2	TRBJ1-5	CASSQLRGQPQHF
TRBV27	TRBJ1-2	CASSSNPPGSGYTF
TRBV7-8	TRBJ1-5	CASSLVVGRQRNSNQPQHF
TRBV5-1	TRBJ1-2	CASSLSRQADGYTF
TRBV3-1/TRBV3-2	TRBJ1-2	CASSQFYGYTF
TRBV3-1/TRBV3-2	TRBJ1-5	CASSQVPSQPQHF